This T cell receptor beta chain was documented in a study of cytomegalovirus exposure and HLA in healthy donors. V lost 8 bases to trimming and J lost 2 bases; unmatched junction nucleotides: 5. Per germline, CDR1 LNHDA and CDR2 SQIVND (reference sequence). The CDR3 is 13 residues long. The PCR was carried out with 60 Vbeta primers and 13 Jbeta primers. TCRdb's table, derived via immunoSEQ multiplex PCR, lists solely in-frame clones and lacks some. The table records about 94,000 clones, roughly 77% of them present only once. This TCR derives from a human donor in good health. This chain connects TRBV19 to TRBJ1-2, with 7 bases lining up with TRBD1. The specimen was PBMCs. The CDR3 DNA reads as TGTGCCAGTGCTCGGGACAGAAACTATGGCTACACCTTC. Translated: CASARDRNYGYTF.